Presented here are 3 T cell receptor beta chains from one specimen sequenced in a study of cytomegalovirus exposure and HLA in healthy donors. Use of 60 Vbeta and 13 Jbeta primers characterized the PCR. The method was immunoSEQ multiplex PCR; TCRdb's version includes in-frame clones alone and lacks a portion of them. The sample carries roughly 200,000 clones, roughly 80% recorded once. Sequences were obtained from PBMCs. The origin of the receptors is a woman under 40 in good health and CMV-seropositive.

The genes are TRBV28 and TRBJ1-5, with 8 bases matching TRBD1. This CDR3 comprises 16 residues. Germline V CDR1 and CDR2: MDHEN, SYDVKM. The junction had 12 bases not matched to a gene; V was cut back by 5 bases and J by 6 bases. CDR3 residues: CASSEQGTGPGQPQHF. In DNA, the CDR3 is TGTGCCAGCAGTGAACAAGGGACAGGTCCAGGTCAGCCCCAGCATTTT.

The chain has TRBV9 and TRBJ2-6; 14 bases agree with TRBD2. There are 19 residues in the CDR3. In germline, CDR1 is SGDLS, CDR2 YYNGEE. V was clipped by 3 bases and J by 2 bases; unmatched bases: 7. CDR3 protein: CASSAPGLAGEAGANVLTF. In nucleotides, the CDR3 is TGTGCCAGCAGCGCGCCGGGACTAGCGGGAGAAGCTGGGGCCAACGTCCTGACTTTC.

This sequence joins TRBV7-6 and TRBJ1-3, with TRBD1 as a possible D gene (5 bases). V was shortened by 6 bases and J by 9 bases, with 21 bases between the two germline ends. The CDR3 is 15 residues long. The germline V gene has CDR1 SGHVS and CDR2 FNYEAQ. DNA of the CDR3: TGTGCCAGCAGTCAGCAGGGAAAGGGCTTAGGCACCATATATTTT. Encoded protein: CASSQQGKGLGTIYF.